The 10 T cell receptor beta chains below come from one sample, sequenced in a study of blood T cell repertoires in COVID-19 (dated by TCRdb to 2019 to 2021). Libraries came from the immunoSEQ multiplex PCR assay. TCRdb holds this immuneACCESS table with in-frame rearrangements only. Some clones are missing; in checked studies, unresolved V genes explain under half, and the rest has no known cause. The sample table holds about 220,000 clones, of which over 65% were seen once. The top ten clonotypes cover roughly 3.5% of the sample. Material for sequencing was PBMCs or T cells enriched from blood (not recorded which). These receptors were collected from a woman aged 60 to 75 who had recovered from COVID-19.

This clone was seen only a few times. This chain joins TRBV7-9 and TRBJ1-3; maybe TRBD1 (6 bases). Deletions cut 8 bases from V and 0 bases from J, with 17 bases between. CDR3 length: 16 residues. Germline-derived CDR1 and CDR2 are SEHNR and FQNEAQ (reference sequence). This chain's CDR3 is CASEGLTGISGNTIYF. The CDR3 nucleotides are TGTGCCAGCGAGGGCCTCACAGGGATCTCTGGAAACACCATATATTTT.

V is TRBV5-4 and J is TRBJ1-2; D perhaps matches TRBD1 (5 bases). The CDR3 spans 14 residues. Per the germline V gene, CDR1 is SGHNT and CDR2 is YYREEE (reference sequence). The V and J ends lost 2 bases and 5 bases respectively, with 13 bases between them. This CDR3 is CASSFAGDQYGYTF. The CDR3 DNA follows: TGTGCCAGCAGCTTCGCGGGGGATCAATATGGCTACACCTTC.

This chain's CDR3 is CAISGQGRYGYTF. CDR3 sequence (DNA): TGTGCCATTTCGGGACAGGGTCGCTATGGCTACACCTTC. The V and J genes are TRBV6-5 and TRBJ1-2, with 9 bases matching TRBD1. The V gene's germline CDR1 is MNHEY and CDR2 SVGAGI. The CDR3 sequence is 13 residues long. V gave up 10 bases and J gave up 4 bases; unmatched junction bases: 7.

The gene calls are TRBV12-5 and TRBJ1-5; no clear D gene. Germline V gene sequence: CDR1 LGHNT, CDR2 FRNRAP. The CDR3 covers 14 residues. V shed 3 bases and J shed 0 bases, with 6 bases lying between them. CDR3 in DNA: TGTGCTAGTGGTTTCGGGGTTAGCAATCAGCCCCAGCATTTT. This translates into CASGFGVSNQPQHF.

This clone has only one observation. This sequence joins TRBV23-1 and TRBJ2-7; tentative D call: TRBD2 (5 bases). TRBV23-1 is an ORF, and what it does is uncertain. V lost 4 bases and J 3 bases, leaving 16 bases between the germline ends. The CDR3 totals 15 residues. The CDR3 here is CASSRWRRYGYEQYF. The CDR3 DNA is TGCGCCAGCAGTCGATGGAGGAGGTACGGCTACGAGCAGTACTTC.

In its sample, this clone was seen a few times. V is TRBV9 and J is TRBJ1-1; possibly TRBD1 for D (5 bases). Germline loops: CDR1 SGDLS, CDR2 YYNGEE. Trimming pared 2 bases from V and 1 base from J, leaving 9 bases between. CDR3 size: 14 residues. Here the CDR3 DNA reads TGTGCCAGCAGCGTGCTTACAGGGAACACTGAAGCTTTCTTT. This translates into CASSVLTGNTEAFF.

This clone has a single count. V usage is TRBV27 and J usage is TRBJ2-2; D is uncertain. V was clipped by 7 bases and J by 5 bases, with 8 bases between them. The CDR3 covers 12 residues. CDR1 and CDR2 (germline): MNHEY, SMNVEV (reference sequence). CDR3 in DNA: TGTGCCAGCACCTCACTAACCGGGGAGCTGTTTTTT. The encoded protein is CASTSLTGELFF.

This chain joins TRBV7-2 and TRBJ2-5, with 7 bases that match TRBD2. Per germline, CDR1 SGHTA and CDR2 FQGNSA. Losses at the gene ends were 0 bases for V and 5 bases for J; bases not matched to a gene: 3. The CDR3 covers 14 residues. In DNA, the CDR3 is TGTGCCAGCAGCTTAGCGCGGGGAGGGGAGACCCAGTACTTC. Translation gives CASSLARGGETQYF.

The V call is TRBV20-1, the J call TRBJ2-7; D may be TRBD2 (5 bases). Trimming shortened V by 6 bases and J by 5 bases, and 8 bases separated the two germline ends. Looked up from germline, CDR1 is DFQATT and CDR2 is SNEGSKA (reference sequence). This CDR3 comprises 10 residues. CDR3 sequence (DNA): TGCAGTGCGAGGGTAGACGAGCAGTACTTC. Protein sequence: CSARVDEQYF.

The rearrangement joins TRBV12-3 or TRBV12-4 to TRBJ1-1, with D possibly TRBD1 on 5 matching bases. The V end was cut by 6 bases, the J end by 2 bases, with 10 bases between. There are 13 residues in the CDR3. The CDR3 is CASSMTVNTEAFF. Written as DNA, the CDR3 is TGTGCCAGCAGCATGACAGTAAACACTGAAGCTTTCTTT.